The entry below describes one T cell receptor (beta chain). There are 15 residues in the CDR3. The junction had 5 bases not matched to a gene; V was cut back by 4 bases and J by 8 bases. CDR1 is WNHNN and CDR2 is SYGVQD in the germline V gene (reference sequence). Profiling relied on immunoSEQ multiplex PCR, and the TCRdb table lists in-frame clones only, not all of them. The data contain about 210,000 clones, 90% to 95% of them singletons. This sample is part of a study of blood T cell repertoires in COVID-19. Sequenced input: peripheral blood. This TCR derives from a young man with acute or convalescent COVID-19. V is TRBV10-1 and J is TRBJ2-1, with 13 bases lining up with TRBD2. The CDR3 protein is CASSGRTSGSHEQFF. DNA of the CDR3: TGCGCCAGCAGTGGGAGGACTAGCGGGAGCCATGAGCAGTTCTTC.